This T cell receptor (beta chain) was observed in a study of blood T cell repertoires in COVID-19. Germline assignment: CDR1 MNHEY and CDR2 SVGAGI. The V segment lost 10 bases and the J segment 4 bases; nucleotides outside the gene matches: 9. The length of the CDR3 is 14 residues. Original data processing: Estimation of nucleated cell counts relied on the amplification of reference gene primers. Here immunoSEQ multiplex PCR was the method, and the copy in TCRdb shows in-frame clones only, minus some. That table is the source of V, J and clone size, and D and trimming were worked out from the DNA. The profile covers 84,000 or so clones, with 85% to 95% appearing a single time and approximately 6% taken by the ten largest.

The gene calls are TRBV6-5 and TRBJ2-5; 10 bases map to TRBD1. The sequence was collected from a woman aged 55-70 years with active COVID-19. The source material was peripheral blood. Here the CDR3 reads CATTGTGVGETQYF. The DNA for the CDR3 is TGTGCCACCACCGGGACAGGGGTCGGAGAGACCCAGTACTTC.